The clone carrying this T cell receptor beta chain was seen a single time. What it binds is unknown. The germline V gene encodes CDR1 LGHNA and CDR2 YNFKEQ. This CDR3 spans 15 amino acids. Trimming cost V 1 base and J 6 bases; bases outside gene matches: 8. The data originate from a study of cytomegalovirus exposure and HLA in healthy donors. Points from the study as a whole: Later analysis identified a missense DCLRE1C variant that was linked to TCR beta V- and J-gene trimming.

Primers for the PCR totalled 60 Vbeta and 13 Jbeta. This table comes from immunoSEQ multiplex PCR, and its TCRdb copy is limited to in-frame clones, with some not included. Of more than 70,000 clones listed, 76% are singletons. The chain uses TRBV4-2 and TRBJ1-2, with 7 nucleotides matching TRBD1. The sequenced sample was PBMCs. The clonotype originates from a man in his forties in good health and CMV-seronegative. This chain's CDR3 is CASSQGKRQGDGYTF. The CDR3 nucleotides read TGTGCCAGCAGCCAAGGGAAGCGACAGGGCGATGGCTACACCTTC.